This TCR beta chain appears in the sequencing data of a study of blood T cell repertoires in COVID-19. Overall study context: Sources were T cells, B-cell-depleted T cells, or PBMCs; the material itself was cDNA or gDNA.

V lost 4 bases, J lost 3 bases, and 10 bases lay in between. Germline V lookup: CDR1 SGHTA, CDR2 FQGNSA. The CDR3 length is 14 residues. The assay was immunoSEQ multiplex PCR, and TCRdb's table has in-frame clones only and misses some. The table lists approximately 120,000 clones, around 85% of them singletons, with 3.2% in the top ten. Input material: peripheral blood. The chain recombines TRBV7-2 with TRBJ2-1; D possibly corresponds to TRBD2 (6 bases). This receptor was taken from a woman of 80 years or more with COVID-19, enrolled during active disease. CDR3 sequence (DNA): TGTGCCAGCAGCTCGCCGGGACTCTACAATGAGCAGTTCTTC. It encodes CASSSPGLYNEQFF.